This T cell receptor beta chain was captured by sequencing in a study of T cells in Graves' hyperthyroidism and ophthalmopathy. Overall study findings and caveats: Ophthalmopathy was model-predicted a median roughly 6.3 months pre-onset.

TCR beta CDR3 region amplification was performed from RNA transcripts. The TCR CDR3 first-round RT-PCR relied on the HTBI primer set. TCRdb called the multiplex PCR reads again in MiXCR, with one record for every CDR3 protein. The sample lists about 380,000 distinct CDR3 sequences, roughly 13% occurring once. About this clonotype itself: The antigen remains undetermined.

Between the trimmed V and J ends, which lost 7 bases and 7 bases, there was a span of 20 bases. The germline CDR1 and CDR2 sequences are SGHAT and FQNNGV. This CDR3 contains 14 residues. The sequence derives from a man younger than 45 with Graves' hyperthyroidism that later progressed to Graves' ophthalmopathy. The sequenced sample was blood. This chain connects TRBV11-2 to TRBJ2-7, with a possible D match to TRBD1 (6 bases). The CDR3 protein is CASTCQWEQGEQYF. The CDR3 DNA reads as TGTGCCAGCACCTGCCAGTGGGAACAGGGTGAGCAGTACTTC.